A selection of T cell receptor beta chains follows, all from one sample in a study of T-cell reconstitution after alpha-beta-depleted transplantation in children. TCRdb redid the calling of the PCR reads with MiXCR, one entry per CDR3 protein. The table lists about 300,000 distinct CDR3 sequences, 10% of them singletons, with less than 9% in the top ten. Sample: PBMCs, taken before TCRalphabeta/CD19-depleted stem cell transplant. The receptors were gathered from a boy less than two years old with acute myeloid leukemia, due to receive a stem cell transplant. CDR3s include the opening cysteine and the closing phenylalanine or tryptophan. The order of the fields is CDR3 length, J gene, clone size, V gene, D gene, CDR3 protein, CDR3 DNA. The D gene is left open where the match is weak. Size values are once, few and many counts, or a class for expanded clones, and some rows have none.

CDR3 length: 17; J gene: TRBJ2-3; clone size: many; V gene: TRBV9; D gene: NA; CDR3 protein: CASSVATGRTPTDTQYF; CDR3 DNA: TGTGCCAGCAGCGTAGCTACCGGGCGGACCCCCACAGATACGCAGTATTTT
CDR3 length: 14; J gene: TRBJ2-3; clone size: many; V gene: TRBV5-5; D gene: TRBD1; CDR3 protein: CASSLDRGIDTQYF; CDR3 DNA: TGTGCCAGCAGCTTGGACAGGGGGATAGATACGCAGTATTTT
CDR3 length: 14; J gene: TRBJ2-3; clone size: many; V gene: TRBV20-1; D gene: TRBD2; CDR3 protein: CSAGSGRETDTQYF; CDR3 DNA: TGCAGTGCTGGTAGCGGGAGGGAGACAGATACGCAGTATTTT
CDR3 length: 15; J gene: TRBJ1-2; clone size: NA; V gene: TRBV28; D gene: TRBD1; CDR3 protein: CASSSAEGAFYGYTF; CDR3 DNA: TGTGCCAGCAGCTCTGCTGAGGGGGCCTTTTATGGCTACACCTTC
CDR3 length: 16; J gene: TRBJ2-1; clone size: many; V gene: TRBV6-5; D gene: TRBD2; CDR3 protein: CASRLEGQARGDEQFF; CDR3 DNA: TGTGCCAGCAGATTAGAGGGGCAGGCCCGGGGGGATGAGCAGTTCTTC
CDR3 length: 16; J gene: TRBJ1-5; clone size: many; V gene: TRBV4-3; D gene: TRBD1; CDR3 protein: CASSQDRGTGDQPQHF; CDR3 DNA: TGCGCCAGCAGCCAAGATAGGGGGACAGGGGATCAGCCCCAGCATTTT
CDR3 length: 13; J gene: TRBJ2-3; clone size: many; V gene: TRBV25-1; D gene: NA; CDR3 protein: CASSEPGSDTQYF; CDR3 DNA: TGTGCCAGCAGTGAACCGGGTTCAGATACGCAGTATTTT
CDR3 length: 13; J gene: TRBJ1-1; clone size: many; V gene: TRBV6-1; D gene: NA; CDR3 protein: CASSEQVHTEAFF; CDR3 DNA: TGTGCCAGCAGTGAACAGGTCCACACTGAAGCTTTCTTT
CDR3 length: 13; J gene: TRBJ1-5; clone size: many; V gene: TRBV2; D gene: NA; CDR3 protein: CASSVRLNQPQHF; CDR3 DNA: TGTGCCAGCAGTGTACGTCTGAATCAGCCCCAGCATTTT
CDR3 length: 15; J gene: TRBJ1-5; clone size: few; V gene: TRBV19; D gene: NA; CDR3 protein: CASSTGGRSNQPQHF; CDR3 DNA: TGTGCCAGTAGTACTGGGGGAAGGAGCAATCAGCCCCAGCATTTT
CDR3 length: 15; J gene: TRBJ1-5; clone size: many; V gene: TRBV28; D gene: NA; CDR3 protein: CASRAGRYSNQPQHF; CDR3 DNA: TGTGCCAGCAGAGCCGGCCGGTATAGCAATCAGCCCCAGCATTTT
CDR3 length: 15; J gene: TRBJ2-7; clone size: NA; V gene: TRBV11-2; D gene: NA; CDR3 protein: CASSPTPGLSHEQYF; CDR3 DNA: TGTGCCAGCAGCCCTACCCCCGGGCTCTCCCACGAGCAGTACTTC
CDR3 length: 11; J gene: TRBJ2-7; clone size: many; V gene: TRBV10-3; D gene: NA; CDR3 protein: CATIEGREQYF; CDR3 DNA: TGTGCCACAATCGAAGGGCGCGAGCAGTACTTC
CDR3 length: 13; J gene: TRBJ2-1; clone size: NA; V gene: TRBV20-1; D gene: NA; CDR3 protein: CSASGQGGNEQFF; CDR3 DNA: TGCAGTGCTAGTGGTCAGGGCGGCAATGAGCAGTTCTTC
CDR3 length: 17; J gene: TRBJ2-1; clone size: many; V gene: TRBV6-5; D gene: TRBD2; CDR3 protein: CASSYLYGSGHYNEQFF; CDR3 DNA: TGTGCCAGCAGTTATCTTTATGGTAGCGGGCACTACAATGAGCAGTTCTTC
CDR3 length: 12; J gene: TRBJ1-1; clone size: NA; V gene: TRBV18; D gene: NA; CDR3 protein: CASSPNIFVAFF; CDR3 DNA: TGTGCCAGCTCACCAAACATCTTTGTAGCTTTCTTT
CDR3 length: 16; J gene: TRBJ2-7; clone size: many; V gene: TRBV28; D gene: TRBD1; CDR3 protein: CASRDLRTGGHYEQYF; CDR3 DNA: TGTGCCAGCAGAGATCTACGGACAGGGGGCCACTACGAGCAGTACTTC
CDR3 length: 12; J gene: TRBJ2-7; clone size: many; V gene: TRBV28; D gene: NA; CDR3 protein: CASRNGAYEQYF; CDR3 DNA: TGTGCCAGCAGAAACGGGGCCTACGAGCAGTACTTC
CDR3 length: 16; J gene: TRBJ2-3; clone size: few; V gene: TRBV20-1; D gene: TRBD2; CDR3 protein: CSAKLGTSLSTDTQYF; CDR3 DNA: TGCAGTGCCAAACTCGGGACTAGCTTGAGCACAGATACGCAGTATTTT
CDR3 length: 12; J gene: TRBJ1-6; clone size: many; V gene: TRBV6-2/TRBV6-3; D gene: NA; CDR3 protein: CASSRTNSPLHF; CDR3 DNA: TGTGCCAGCAGTCGGACAAATTCACCCCTCCACTTT
CDR3 length: 17; J gene: TRBJ2-2; clone size: few; V gene: TRBV7-2; D gene: TRBD2; CDR3 protein: CASSPGLAGGNTGELFF; CDR3 DNA: TGTGCCAGCAGCCCGGGACTAGCGGGGGGTAACACCGGGGAGCTGTTTTTT
CDR3 length: 14; J gene: TRBJ2-7; clone size: many; V gene: TRBV12-3/TRBV12-4; D gene: NA; CDR3 protein: CASSPLTPVDEQYF; CDR3 DNA: TGTGCCAGCAGTCCCTTGACACCCGTGGACGAGCAGTACTTC
CDR3 length: 17; J gene: TRBJ1-4; clone size: many; V gene: TRBV5-4; D gene: NA; CDR3 protein: CASSLDGSLATNEKLFF; CDR3 DNA: TGTGCCAGCAGCTTGGATGGCAGCCTTGCAACTAATGAAAAACTGTTTTTT
CDR3 length: 15; J gene: TRBJ2-1; clone size: many; V gene: TRBV7-2; D gene: TRBD2; CDR3 protein: CASSLDGLAGNEQFF; CDR3 DNA: TGTGCCAGCAGCTTAGATGGGCTAGCGGGGAATGAGCAGTTCTTC